The sequence of this T cell receptor (beta chain) was determined in a study of radiotherapy plus CTLA-4 blockade in lung cancer. Study findings and constraints: TCR clones of tumor origin grew in blood after radiotherapy plus ipilimumab. Response was reportedly best predicted by early blood T cell clone dynamics, with interferon-beta.

Here immunoSEQ multiplex PCR was the method, and the copy in TCRdb shows in-frame clones only, minus some. This table has roughly 130,000 clones, about 90% appearing once. Turning to this clone: Its antigen is still unknown.

The CDR3 has 15 residues. Trimming took 4 bases from V and 5 from J; bases not matched to a gene: 9. Germline V CDR1 and CDR2: SGHTS, YDEGEE. The TCR was taken from a human donor with non-small cell lung cancer that progressed on radiotherapy plus ipilimumab. The sample consisted of peripheral blood, taken from a patient treated with radiotherapy plus ipilimumab. V and J are TRBV5-8 and TRBJ2-7; 10 nucleotides line up with TRBD1. The CDR3 coding sequence is TGTGCCAGCAGCGTCCCGGGACAGGGGCACCACGAGCAGTACTTC. Its protein is CASSVPGQGHHEQYF.